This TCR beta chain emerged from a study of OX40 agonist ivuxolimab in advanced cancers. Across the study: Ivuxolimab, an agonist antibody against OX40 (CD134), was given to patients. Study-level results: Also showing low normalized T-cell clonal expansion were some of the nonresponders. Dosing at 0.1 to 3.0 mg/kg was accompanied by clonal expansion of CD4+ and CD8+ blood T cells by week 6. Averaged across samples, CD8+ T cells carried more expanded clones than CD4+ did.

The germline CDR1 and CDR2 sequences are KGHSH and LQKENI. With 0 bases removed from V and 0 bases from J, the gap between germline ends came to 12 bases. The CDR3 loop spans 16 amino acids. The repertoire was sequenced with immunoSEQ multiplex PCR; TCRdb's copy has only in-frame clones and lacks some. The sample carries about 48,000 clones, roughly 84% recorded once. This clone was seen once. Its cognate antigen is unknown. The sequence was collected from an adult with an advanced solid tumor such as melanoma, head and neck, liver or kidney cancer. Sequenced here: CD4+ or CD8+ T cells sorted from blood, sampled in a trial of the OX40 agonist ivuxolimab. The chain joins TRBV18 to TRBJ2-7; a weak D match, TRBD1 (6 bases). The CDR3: CASSPPGQADSYEQYF. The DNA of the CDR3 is TGTGCCAGCTCACCACCGGGACAAGCGGACTCCTACGAGCAGTACTTC.